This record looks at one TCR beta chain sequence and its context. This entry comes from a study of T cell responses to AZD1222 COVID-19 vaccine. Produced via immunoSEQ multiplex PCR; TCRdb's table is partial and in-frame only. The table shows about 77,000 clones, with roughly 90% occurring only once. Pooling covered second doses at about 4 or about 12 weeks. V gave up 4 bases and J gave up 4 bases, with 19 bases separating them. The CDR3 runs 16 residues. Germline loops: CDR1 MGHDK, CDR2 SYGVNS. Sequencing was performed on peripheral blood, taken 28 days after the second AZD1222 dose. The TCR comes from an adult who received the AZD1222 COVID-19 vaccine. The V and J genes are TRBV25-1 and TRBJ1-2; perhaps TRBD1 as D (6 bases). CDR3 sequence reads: CASSGEGGFHSYGYTF. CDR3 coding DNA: TGTGCCAGCAGTGGTGAGGGGGGCTTTCATAGCTATGGCTACACCTTC.